This TCR beta chain appears in the sequencing data of a study of cytomegalovirus exposure and HLA in healthy donors. Whole-study results and caveats: In a later analysis, an Asian-associated ancestry cluster reportedly showed fewer N-insertions than the approximately 640-donor mean.

The CDR3 runs 15 residues. Germline V gives CDR1 MNHEY, CDR2 SMNVEV (reference sequence). The V end lost 7 bases, the J end lost 1 base, and 16 bases lay between the germline ends. Points on this clone: Antigen unknown.

Primers: 60 Vbeta forward and 13 Jbeta reverse. Using immunoSEQ multiplex PCR, the repertoire was profiled, and TCRdb retains in-frame clones only, with some absent. The clone table shows over 100,000 clones, with the ten largest holding about 1.5%. The sample comprised PBMCs. The J gene is TRBJ1-1, the V gene TRBV27; D not resolved. The origin of this receptor is a woman in her forties in good health and CMV-seropositive. The CDR3 DNA is TGTGCCAGCAACCCGATTAAAGCCCCGAACACTGAAGCTTTCTTT. It specifies CASNPIKAPNTEAFF.